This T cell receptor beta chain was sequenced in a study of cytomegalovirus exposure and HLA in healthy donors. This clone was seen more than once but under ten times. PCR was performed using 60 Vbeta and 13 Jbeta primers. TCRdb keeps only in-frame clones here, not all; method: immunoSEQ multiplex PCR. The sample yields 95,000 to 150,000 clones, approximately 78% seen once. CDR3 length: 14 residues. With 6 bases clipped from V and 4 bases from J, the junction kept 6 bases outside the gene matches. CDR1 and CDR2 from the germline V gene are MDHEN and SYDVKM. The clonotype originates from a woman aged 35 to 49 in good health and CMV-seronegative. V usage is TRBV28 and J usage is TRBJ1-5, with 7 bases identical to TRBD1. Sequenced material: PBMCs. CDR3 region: CASRATGRNQPQHF. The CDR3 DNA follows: TGTGCCAGCAGGGCGACAGGGAGGAATCAGCCCCAGCATTTT.